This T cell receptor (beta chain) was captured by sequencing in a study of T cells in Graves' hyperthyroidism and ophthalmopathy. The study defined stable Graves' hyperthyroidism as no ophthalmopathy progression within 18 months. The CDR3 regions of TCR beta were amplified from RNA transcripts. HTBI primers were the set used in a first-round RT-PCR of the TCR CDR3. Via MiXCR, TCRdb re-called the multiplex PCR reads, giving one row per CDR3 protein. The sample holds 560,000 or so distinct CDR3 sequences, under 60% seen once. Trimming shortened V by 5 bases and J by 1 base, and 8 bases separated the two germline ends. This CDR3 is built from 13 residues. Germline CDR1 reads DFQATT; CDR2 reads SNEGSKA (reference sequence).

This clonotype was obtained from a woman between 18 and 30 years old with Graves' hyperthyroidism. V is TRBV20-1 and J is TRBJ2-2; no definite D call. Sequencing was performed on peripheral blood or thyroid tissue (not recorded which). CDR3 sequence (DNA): TGCAGTGCTTTGCACCAGAACACCGGGGAGCTGTTTTTT. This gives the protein CSALHQNTGELFF.